The rows below give T cell receptor beta chains drawn from one sample of a study of shared clonotypes between healthy human individuals. Sequencing used immunoSEQ multiplex PCR; TCRdb keeps in-frame clones, though not all of them. The sample holds about 120,000 clones; over 65% are singletons and the top ten take about 23%. The sample comprised memory CD8+ T cells sorted from blood. The source of these receptors is a woman in her 30s in good health. Each CDR3 is given with its conserved first and last residue. The D gene is left open where the match is weak. Clone size is given for some rows only: seen once, a few or many times, or a class if the clone is expanded.

.	TRBV6-4	.	TRBJ1-1	CASSAEGENTEAFF	TGTGCCAGCAGTGCGGAGGGGGAGAACACTGAAGCTTTCTTT
.	TRBV28	TRBD2	TRBJ2-7	CASISDRTSGRPYEQYF	TGTGCCAGCATAAGTGATCGGACTAGCGGGAGACCGTACGAGCAGTACTTC
many	TRBV2	.	TRBJ1-4	CASSDYTEKLFF	TGTGCCAGCAGTGATTACACCGAAAAACTGTTTTTT
.	TRBV15	TRBD1	TRBJ1-4	CATSPDRQGNEKLFF	TGTGCCACCAGCCCAGACCGACAGGGAAATGAAAAACTGTTTTTT
once	TRBV19	TRBD2	TRBJ2-3	CASKGAGVRDTQYF	TGTGCCAGTAAAGGAGCGGGAGTCAGAGATACGCAGTATTTT
few	TRBV6-4	TRBD1	TRBJ1-5	CASSEGQGAGQPQHF	TGTGCCAGCAGCGAGGGACAGGGGGCAGGTCAGCCCCAGCATTTT
few	TRBV6-4	TRBD2	TRBJ2-3	CASSEAGSTDTQYF	TGTGCCAGCAGTGAAGCGGGATCCACAGATACGCAGTATTTT
.	TRBV28	.	TRBJ1-5	CAAWGRNQPQHF	TGTGCCGCGTGGGGGCGCAATCAGCCCCAGCATTTT
.	TRBV29-1	TRBD1	TRBJ2-7	CSVEHYPPGQGYEQYF	TGCAGCGTTGAACACTACCCACCGGGACAGGGCTACGAGCAGTACTTC
.	TRBV29-1	TRBD2	TRBJ2-1	CSVRSGRGGEQFF	TGCAGCGTTCGTAGCGGGAGGGGTGGTGAGCAGTTCTTC
.	TRBV5-6	TRBD1	TRBJ2-7	CASSQVGTGAYEQYF	TGTGCCAGCAGCCAAGTCGGGACAGGGGCCTACGAGCAGTACTTC
.	TRBV19	.	TRBJ2-1	CASSPTLHEQFF	TGTGCCAGTAGTCCGACCCTTCATGAGCAGTTCTTC
.	TRBV4-1	.	TRBJ1-2	CASSQGWMTGYTF	TGCGCCAGCAGCCAAGGATGGATGACCGGCTACACCTTC
few	TRBV27	.	TRBJ1-5	CASSLDRNQPQHF	TGTGCCAGCAGTTTAGACAGAAATCAGCCCCAGCATTTT
.	TRBV6-4	TRBD2	TRBJ2-1	CASSGGSHNEQFF	TGTGCCAGCAGCGGCGGGAGCCACAATGAGCAGTTCTTC
.	TRBV28	.	TRBJ2-1	CASSLKWRALGYEQFF	TGTGCCAGCAGTTTAAAGTGGCGGGCCTTAGGGTATGAGCAGTTCTTC
.	TRBV2	.	TRBJ2-7	CASSETSYEQYF	TGTGCCAGCAGTGAAACTAGTTACGAGCAGTACTTC
once	TRBV21-1	.	TRBJ2-2	CANLRGRVAKNTGELFF	TGTGCCAACTTAAGAGGGAGGGTAGCGAAAAACACCGGGGAGCTGTTTTTT
.	TRBV25-1	TRBD2	TRBJ2-7	CASSAPTTSGGYEQYF	TGTGCCAGCAGTGCTCCCACGACTAGCGGAGGCTACGAGCAGTACTTC
.	TRBV29-1	TRBD2	TRBJ2-3	CSVEVKREVWTDTQYF	TGCAGCGTTGAAGTAAAACGGGAGGTGTGGACAGATACGCAGTATTTT
many	TRBV5-6	TRBD2	TRBJ2-7	CASSLGLAVYEQYF	TGTGCCAGCAGCTTGGGACTAGCGGTCTACGAGCAGTACTTC
.	TRBV6-6	TRBD2	TRBJ2-2	CATLAGANTGELFF	TGTGCCACCCTAGCGGGGGCGAACACCGGGGAGCTGTTTTTT
.	TRBV28	.	TRBJ1-5	CASSLPAWPQHF	TGTGCCAGCAGTTTGCCCGCGTGGCCCCAGCATTTT
.	TRBV25-1	TRBD2	TRBJ2-1	CASSEQGLATYNEQFF	TGTGCCAGCAGTGAACAGGGACTAGCGACCTACAATGAGCAGTTCTTC
.	TRBV19	.	TRBJ2-7	CASSSPSYEQYF	TGTGCCAGTAGTAGCCCCTCCTACGAGCAGTACTTC
.	TRBV6-5	.	TRBJ2-7	CASSLEGDTTYEQYF	TGTGCCAGCAGCTTAGAGGGGGACACTACCTACGAGCAGTACTTC
few	TRBV16	.	TRBJ1-2	CASSPDRDPYGYTF	TGTGCCAGCAGCCCGGACAGAGATCCCTATGGCTACACCTTC
.	TRBV4-2	.	TRBJ2-7	CASSPEGESSYEQYF	TGTGCCAGCAGCCCTGAAGGGGAAAGCTCCTACGAGCAGTACTTC
.	TRBV19	.	TRBJ1-1	CASSTGIGAFF	TGTGCCAGTAGTACAGGGATCGGAGCTTTCTTT
few	TRBV18	.	TRBJ2-7	CASSPGFGEQYF	TGTGCCAGCTCACCAGGGTTCGGCGAGCAGTACTTC
.	TRBV30	.	TRBJ2-2	CAWSDNTQDTGELFF	TGTGCCTGGAGTGACAACACACAGGACACCGGGGAGCTGTTTTTT
.	TRBV6-1	.	TRBJ2-7	CASSEADAGEYEQYF	TGTGCCAGCAGTGAAGCGGACGCAGGGGAGTACGAGCAGTACTTC
once	TRBV28	.	TRBJ2-7	CASTPVEATYEQYF	TGTGCCAGCACCCCGGTGGAGGCTACCTACGAGCAGTACTTC
.	TRBV6-1	TRBD1	TRBJ1-2	CASSMGQGLPNGYTF	TGTGCCAGCAGTATGGGACAGGGGTTACCCAATGGCTACACCTTC
few	TRBV7-9	TRBD2	TRBJ2-1	CASRKGTSGNEQFF	TGTGCCAGCCGCAAAGGGACTAGCGGCAATGAGCAGTTCTTC
.	TRBV5-1	.	TRBJ2-5	CASNTGDQKETQYF	TGCGCCAGCAACACCGGGGACCAGAAAGAGACCCAGTACTTC